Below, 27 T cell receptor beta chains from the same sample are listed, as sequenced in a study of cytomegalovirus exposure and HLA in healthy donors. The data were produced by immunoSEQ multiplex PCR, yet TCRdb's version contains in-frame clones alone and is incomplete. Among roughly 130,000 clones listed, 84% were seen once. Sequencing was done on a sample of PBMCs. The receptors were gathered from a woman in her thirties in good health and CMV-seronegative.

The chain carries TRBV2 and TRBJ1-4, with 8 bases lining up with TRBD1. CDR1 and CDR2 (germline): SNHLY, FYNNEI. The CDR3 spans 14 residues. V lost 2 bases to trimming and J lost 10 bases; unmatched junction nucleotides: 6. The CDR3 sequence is CASSESDRDIKLFF. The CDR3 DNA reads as TGTGCCAGCAGTGAATCGGACAGGGACATAAAACTGTTTTTT.

CDR3 protein: CATRTGINQPQHF. CDR3 sequence (DNA): TGTGCCACTAGGACAGGAATCAATCAGCCCCAGCATTTT. The genes are TRBV10-3 and TRBJ1-5, with 7 positions matching TRBD1. The CDR3 is made up of 13 amino acids. Germline values: CDR1 ENHRY, CDR2 SYGVKD. The ends lost 10 bases at V and 3 bases at J; junction bases unmatched: 6.

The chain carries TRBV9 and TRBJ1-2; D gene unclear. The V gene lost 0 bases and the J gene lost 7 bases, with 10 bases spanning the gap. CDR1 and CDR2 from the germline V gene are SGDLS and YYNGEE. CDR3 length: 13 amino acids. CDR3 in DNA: TGTGCCAGCAGCGTAGGGGAGGGAACTGGCTACACCTTC. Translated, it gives CASSVGEGTGYTF.

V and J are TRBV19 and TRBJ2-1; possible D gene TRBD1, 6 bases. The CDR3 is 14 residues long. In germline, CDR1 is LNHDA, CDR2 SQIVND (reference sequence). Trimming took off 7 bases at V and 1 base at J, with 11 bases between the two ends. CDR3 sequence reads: CASTGQISYNEQFF. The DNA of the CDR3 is TGTGCCAGTACCGGACAGATTTCCTACAATGAGCAGTTCTTC.

The CDR3 bases are TGTGCCAGCAGCTTGCTCGAGGGGACAGCTAACTATGGCTACACCTTC. It encodes CASSLLEGTANYGYTF. This chain connects TRBV5-4 to TRBJ1-2; 7 bases align to TRBD1. Germline trimming cut 1 base from V and 0 bases from J; bases unmatched to any gene: 6. This CDR3 comprises 16 residues. CDR1 and CDR2 from the germline V gene are SGHNT and YYREEE (reference sequence).

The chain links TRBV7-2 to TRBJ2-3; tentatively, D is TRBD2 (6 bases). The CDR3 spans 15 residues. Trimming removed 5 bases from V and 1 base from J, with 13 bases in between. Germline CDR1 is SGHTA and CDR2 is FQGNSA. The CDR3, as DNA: TGTGCCAGCAGCCCCACTAGCAGAGGCACAGATACGCAGTATTTT. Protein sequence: CASSPTSRGTDTQYF.

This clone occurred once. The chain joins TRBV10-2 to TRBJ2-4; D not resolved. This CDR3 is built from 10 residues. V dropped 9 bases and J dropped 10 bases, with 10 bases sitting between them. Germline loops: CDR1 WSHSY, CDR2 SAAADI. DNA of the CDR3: TGCGCCAGGATATCAGGAATTCAGTACTTC. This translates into CARISGIQYF.

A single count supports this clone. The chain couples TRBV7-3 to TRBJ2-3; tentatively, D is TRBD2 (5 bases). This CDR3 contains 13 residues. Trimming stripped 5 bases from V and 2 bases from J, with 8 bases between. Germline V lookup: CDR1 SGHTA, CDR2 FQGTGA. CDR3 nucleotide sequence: TGTGCCAGCAGCGTCCGGGACACAGATACGCAGTATTTT. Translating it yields CASSVRDTDTQYF.

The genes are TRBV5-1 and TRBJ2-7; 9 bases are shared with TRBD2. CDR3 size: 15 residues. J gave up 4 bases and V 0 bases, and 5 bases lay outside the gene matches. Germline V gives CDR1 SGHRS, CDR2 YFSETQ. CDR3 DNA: TGCGCCAGCAGCTTGGCCGCTAGCGGGGTTTACGAGCAGTACTTC. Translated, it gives CASSLAASGVYEQYF. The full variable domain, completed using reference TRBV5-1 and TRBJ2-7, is KAGVTQTPRYLIKTRGQQVTLSCSPISGHRSVSWYQQTPGQGLQFLFEYFSETQRNKGNFPGRFSGRQFSNSRSEMNVSTLELGDSALYLCASSLAASGVYEQYFGPGTRLTVT.

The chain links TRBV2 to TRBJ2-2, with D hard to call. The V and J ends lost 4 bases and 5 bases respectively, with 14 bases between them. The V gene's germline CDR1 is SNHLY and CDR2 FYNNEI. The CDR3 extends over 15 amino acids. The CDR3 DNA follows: TGTGCCAGCAGTGGTGTCTCAATGAGGACCGGGGAGCTGTTTTTT. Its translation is CASSGVSMRTGELFF.

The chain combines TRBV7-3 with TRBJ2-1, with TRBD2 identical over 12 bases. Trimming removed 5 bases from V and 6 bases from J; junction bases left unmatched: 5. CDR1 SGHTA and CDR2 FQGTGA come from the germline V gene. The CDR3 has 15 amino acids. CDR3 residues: CASSIGLAGPNEQFF. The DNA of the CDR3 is TGTGCCAGCAGCATCGGACTAGCGGGGCCCAATGAGCAGTTCTTC.

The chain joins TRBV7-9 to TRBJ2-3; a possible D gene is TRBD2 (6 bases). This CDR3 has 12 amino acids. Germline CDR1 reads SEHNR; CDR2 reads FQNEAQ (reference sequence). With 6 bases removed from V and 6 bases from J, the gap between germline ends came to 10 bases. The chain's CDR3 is CASSTGGDTQYF. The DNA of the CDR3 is TGTGCCAGCAGTACTGGGGGGGATACGCAGTATTTT.

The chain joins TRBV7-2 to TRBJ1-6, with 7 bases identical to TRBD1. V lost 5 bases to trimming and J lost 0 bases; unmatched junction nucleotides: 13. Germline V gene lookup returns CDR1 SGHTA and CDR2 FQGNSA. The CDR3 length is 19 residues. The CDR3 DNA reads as TGTGCCAGCAGCCGATTTCCCCAGGGGGAGAGCTCCTATAATTCACCCCTCCACTTT. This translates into CASSRFPQGESSYNSPLHF.

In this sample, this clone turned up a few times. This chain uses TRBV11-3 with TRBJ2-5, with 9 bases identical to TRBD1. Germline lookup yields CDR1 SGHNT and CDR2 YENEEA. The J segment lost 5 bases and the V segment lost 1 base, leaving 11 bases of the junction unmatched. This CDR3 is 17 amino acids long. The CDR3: CASSLGTGTGFGETQYF. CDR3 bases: TGTGCCAGCAGCTTAGGAACCGGGACAGGGTTTGGGGAGACCCAGTACTTC.

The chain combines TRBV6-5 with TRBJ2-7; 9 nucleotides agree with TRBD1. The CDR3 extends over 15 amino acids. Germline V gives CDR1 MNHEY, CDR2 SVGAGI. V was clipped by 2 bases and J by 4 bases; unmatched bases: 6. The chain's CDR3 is CASSYLQGASYEQYF. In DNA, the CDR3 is TGTGCCAGCAGTTACCTACAGGGGGCCTCTTACGAGCAGTACTTC.

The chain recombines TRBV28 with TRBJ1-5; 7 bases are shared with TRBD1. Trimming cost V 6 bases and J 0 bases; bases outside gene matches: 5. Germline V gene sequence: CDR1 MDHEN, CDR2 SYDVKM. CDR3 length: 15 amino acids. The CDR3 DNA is TGTGCCAGCAGCGACGGGACAGTTAGCAATCAGCCCCAGCATTTT. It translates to CASSDGTVSNQPQHF.

CDR3: CASSLMGARFNYGYTF. The CDR3 coding sequence is TGCGCCAGCAGCCTGATGGGGGCGCGTTTTAACTATGGCTACACCTTC. The gene calls are TRBV5-1 and TRBJ1-2; TRBD1 is a possible D gene (6 bases). CDR1 is SGHRS, CDR2 YFSETQ, per germline. This CDR3 region has 16 residues. The V gene lost 4 bases and the J gene lost 1 base, with 17 bases spanning the gap.

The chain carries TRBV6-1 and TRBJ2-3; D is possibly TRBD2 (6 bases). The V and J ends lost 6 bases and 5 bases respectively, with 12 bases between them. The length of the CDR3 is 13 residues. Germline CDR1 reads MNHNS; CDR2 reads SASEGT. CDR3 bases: TGTGCCAGCAGGGGGACTCCCCGAGATACGCAGTATTTT. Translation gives CASRGTPRDTQYF.

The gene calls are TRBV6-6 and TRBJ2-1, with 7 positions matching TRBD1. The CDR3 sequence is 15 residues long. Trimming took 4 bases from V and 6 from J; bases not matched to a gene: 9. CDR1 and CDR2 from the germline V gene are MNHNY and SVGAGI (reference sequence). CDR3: CASSSPGQLINEQFF. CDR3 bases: TGTGCCAGCAGTTCCCCGGGACAGCTTATCAATGAGCAGTTCTTC.

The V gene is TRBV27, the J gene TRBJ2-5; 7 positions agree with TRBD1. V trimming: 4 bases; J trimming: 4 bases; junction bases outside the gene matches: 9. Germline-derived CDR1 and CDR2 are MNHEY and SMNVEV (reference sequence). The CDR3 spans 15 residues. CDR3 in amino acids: CASSSPLRGLETQYF. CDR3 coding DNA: TGTGCCAGCAGTTCCCCTCTGAGGGGGCTAGAGACCCAGTACTTC.

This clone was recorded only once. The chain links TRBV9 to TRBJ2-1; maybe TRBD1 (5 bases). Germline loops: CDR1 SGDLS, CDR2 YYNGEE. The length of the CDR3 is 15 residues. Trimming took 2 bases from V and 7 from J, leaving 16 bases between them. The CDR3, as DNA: TGTGCCAGCAGCGTTAGCCCGACAGATAAGAATGAGCAGTTCTTC. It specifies CASSVSPTDKNEQFF. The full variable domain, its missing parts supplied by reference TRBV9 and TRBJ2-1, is DSGVTQTPKHLITATGQRVTLRCSPRSGDLSVYWYQQSLDQGLQFLIQYYNGEERAKGNILERFSAQQFPDLHSELNLSSLELGDSALYFCASSVSPTDKNEQFFGPGTRLTVL.

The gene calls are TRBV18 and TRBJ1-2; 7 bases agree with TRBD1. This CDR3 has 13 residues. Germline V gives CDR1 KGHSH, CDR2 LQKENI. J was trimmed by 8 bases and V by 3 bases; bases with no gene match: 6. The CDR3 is CASSPEGGRGYTF. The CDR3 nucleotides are TGTGCCAGCTCACCGGAAGGGGGCCGGGGCTACACCTTC.

The CDR3 here is CASSASLSGTYEQYF. In DNA form, the CDR3 reads TGTGCCAGCAGCGCAAGCTTAAGCGGGACCTACGAGCAGTACTTC. The chain recombines TRBV11-2 with TRBJ2-7, with 7 bases aligning to TRBD2. The V gene's germline CDR1 is SGHAT and CDR2 FQNNGV. V shed 5 bases, J shed 2 bases, and the junction held 9 bases outside the gene matches. CDR3 length: 15 residues.

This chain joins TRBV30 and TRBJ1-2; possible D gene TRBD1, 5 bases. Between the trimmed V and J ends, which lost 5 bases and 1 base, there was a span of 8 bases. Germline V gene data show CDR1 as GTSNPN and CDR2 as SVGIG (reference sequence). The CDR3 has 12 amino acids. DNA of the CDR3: TGTGCCTGGGACGGGGGTAACTATGGCTACACCTTC. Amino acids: CAWDGGNYGYTF.

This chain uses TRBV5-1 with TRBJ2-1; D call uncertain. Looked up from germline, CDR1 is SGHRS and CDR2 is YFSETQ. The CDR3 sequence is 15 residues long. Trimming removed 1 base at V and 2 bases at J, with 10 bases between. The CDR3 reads CASSLSDKTYNEQFF. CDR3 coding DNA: TGCGCCAGCAGCTTGTCAGACAAGACCTACAATGAGCAGTTCTTC.

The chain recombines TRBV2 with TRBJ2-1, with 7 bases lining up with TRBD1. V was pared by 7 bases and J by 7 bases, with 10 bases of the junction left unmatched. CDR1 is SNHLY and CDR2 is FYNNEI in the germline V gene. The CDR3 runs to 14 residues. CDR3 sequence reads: CASNPGQRVNEQFF. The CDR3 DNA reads TGTGCCAGCAACCCGGGACAGAGGGTGAATGAGCAGTTCTTC.

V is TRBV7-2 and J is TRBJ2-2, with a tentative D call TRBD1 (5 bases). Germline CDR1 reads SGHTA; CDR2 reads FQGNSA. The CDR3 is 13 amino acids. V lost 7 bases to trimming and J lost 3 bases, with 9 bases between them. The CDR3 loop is CASIDSDTGELFF. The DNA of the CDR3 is TGTGCCAGCATCGACAGCGACACCGGGGAGCTGTTTTTT.